One and the same sample provided the 20 T cell receptor beta chains below, sequenced in a study of glioma-infiltrating T cells after dendritic cell vaccination. Sequencing used immunoSEQ multiplex PCR; TCRdb keeps in-frame clones, though not all of them. The sample carries around 72,000 clones, 81% recorded once. This material consisted of blood, taken before dendritic cell vaccination. Source of these receptors: a human donor with glioblastoma.

The genes are TRBV27 and TRBJ2-7; the match to TRBD2 covers 11 bases. The CDR3 extends over 16 amino acids. V shed 6 bases, J shed 9 bases, and the junction held 16 bases outside the gene matches. Germline V lookup: CDR1 MNHEY, CDR2 SMNVEV (reference sequence). CDR3: CASRRTGTSGTTGQYF. CDR3 DNA sequence: TGTGCCAGCAGGCGCACCGGGACTAGCGGAACTACGGGGCAGTACTTC.

As concerns this clone: This specimen includes other DNA sequences encoding the same CDR3. The chain links TRBV9 to TRBJ2-7, with a weak D call TRBD1 (5 bases). The CDR3 is made up of 14 amino acids. Germline V gene data show CDR1 as SGDLS and CDR2 as YYNGEE. V lost 1 base and J lost 2, with 10 bases in between. The chain's CDR3 is CASSVTDSPYEQYF. The DNA of the CDR3 is TGTGCCAGCAGCGTAACAGACAGTCCCTACGAGCAGTACTTC.

This clone is a singleton in its sample. The chain's CDR3 is CASTAATNEKLFF. The DNA of the CDR3 is TGTGCCTCGACGGCGGCAACTAATGAAAAACTGTTTTTT. The chain uses TRBV30 and TRBJ1-4; D unresolved. The V and J ends lost 7 bases and 0 bases respectively, with 9 bases between them. There are 13 residues in the CDR3. Germline loops: CDR1 GTSNPN, CDR2 SVGIG (reference sequence).

The V and J genes are TRBV27 and TRBJ2-1; D might be TRBD2 (6 bases). Trimming cost V 10 bases and J 2 bases, with 21 bases left between them. The CDR3 spans 16 residues. The germline V gene encodes CDR1 MNHEY and CDR2 SMNVEV (reference sequence). The CDR3 protein is CATGPVAAPTYNEQFF. Here the CDR3 DNA reads TGTGCCACCGGACCCGTAGCGGCTCCGACCTACAATGAGCAGTTCTTC.

The chain uses TRBV2 and TRBJ2-2; D remains unclear. V was clipped by 1 base and J by 0 bases, with 6 bases between them. Germline CDR1 and CDR2: SNHLY and FYNNEI. The CDR3 is 15 residues long. CDR3 sequence: CASSEGWPNTGELFF. The CDR3 DNA reads TGTGCCAGCAGTGAAGGTTGGCCGAACACCGGGGAGCTGTTTTTT. The full variable domain, with the rest looked up from reference TRBV2 and TRBJ2-2, is EPEVTQTPSHQVTQMGQEVILRCVPISNHLYFYWYRQILGQKVEFLVSFYNNEISEKSEIFDDQFSVERPDGSNFTLKIRSTKLEDSAMYFCASSEGWPNTGELFFGEGSRLTVL.

This chain links TRBV6-5 with TRBJ2-5; 8 bases align to TRBD2. V was clipped by 0 bases and J by 2 bases; unmatched bases: 2. Germline lookup yields CDR1 MNHEY and CDR2 SVGAGI. This CDR3 has 15 amino acids. The CDR3 DNA follows: TGTGCCAGCAGTTACTCGGCGGGGGGACAAGAGACCCAGTACTTC. This codes for CASSYSAGGQETQYF.

This sequence joins TRBV15 and TRBJ2-5; possible D gene TRBD2, 6 bases. V lost 8 bases, J lost 1 base, and 11 bases lay in between. CDR1 is LNHNV, CDR2 YYDKDF, per germline (reference sequence). The CDR3 runs to 13 residues. CDR3 protein: CATSLGLQETQYF. Here the CDR3 DNA reads TGTGCCACCTCATTGGGACTCCAAGAGACCCAGTACTTC.

The chain has TRBV18 and TRBJ1-2; D remains ambiguous. Germline-derived CDR1 and CDR2 are KGHSH and LQKENI. This CDR3 has 15 amino acids. The V and J ends lost 2 bases and 1 base respectively, with 11 bases between them. In DNA, the CDR3 is TGTGCCAGCTCACCAGACTCAGAGATTAACTATGGCTACACCTTC. Protein product: CASSPDSEINYGYTF.

This clone was counted a single time. The CDR3 loop is CASSNRGYVEAFF. CDR3 coding DNA: TGTGCCAGTAGCAATAGGGGGTATGTTGAAGCTTTCTTT. The rearrangement links TRBV19 to TRBJ1-1; tentatively, D is TRBD1 (6 bases). The CDR3 spans 13 residues. V was shortened by 6 bases and J by 7 bases, with 15 bases between the two germline ends. Germline assignment: CDR1 LNHDA and CDR2 SQIVND (reference sequence).

The CDR3 region is CASSVGEANYGYTF. The DNA for the CDR3 is TGTGCCAGCAGTGTCGGAGAAGCTAACTATGGCTACACCTTC. V is TRBV2 and J is TRBJ1-2; no clear D gene. The CDR3 extends over 14 amino acids. CDR1 SNHLY and CDR2 FYNNEI come from the germline V gene. The V end lost 4 bases, the J end lost 0 bases, and 9 bases lay between the germline ends.

V gene TRBV5-6 combines with J gene TRBJ2-1; possible D gene TRBD2, 7 bases. This CDR3 contains 15 residues. V was cut by 4 bases and J by 4 bases, with 15 bases left in between. CDR1 is SGHDT and CDR2 is YYEEEE in the germline V gene. DNA for the CDR3: TGTGCCAGCAGCCTGGGCGGGGGCGTTTACAATGAGCAGTTCTTC. As protein: CASSLGGGVYNEQFF.

A single count supports this clone. The rearrangement links TRBV6-5 to TRBJ2-7; 9 nucleotides match TRBD1. CDR1 is MNHEY, CDR2 SVGAGI, per germline. This CDR3 region has 15 residues. V lost 6 bases, J lost 7 bases, and 13 bases stayed unmatched. Here the CDR3 reads CASRPPGQGLKEQYF. The CDR3 DNA is TGTGCCAGCAGACCCCCGGGACAGGGCTTGAAAGAGCAGTACTTC.

V gene TRBV4-3 combines with J gene TRBJ1-2; 12 bases map to TRBD1. V lost 3 bases and J lost 6; bases outside the gene matches: 11. The CDR3 covers 17 residues. CDR1 and CDR2 (germline): LGHNA, YSLEER. The CDR3 DNA reads as TGCGCCAGCAGCCAGGAGGGACAGGGGGCATCGGAGGATGGCTACACCTTC. Translated: CASSQEGQGASEDGYTF.

V and J are TRBV5-4 and TRBJ2-7; tentatively, D is TRBD1 (5 bases). Germline CDR1 SGHNT, CDR2 YYREEE (reference sequence). This CDR3 spans 12 amino acids. Trimming shortened V by 2 bases and J by 5 bases, and 8 bases separated the two germline ends. As DNA, the CDR3 is TGTGCCAGCAGCTTAGGGGTAGACGAGCAGTACTTC. It specifies CASSLGVDEQYF.

This rearrangement joins TRBV5-3 to TRBJ2-3, with 8 nucleotides matching TRBD1. TRBV5-3 is reported as an ORF; its role is uncertain. The J segment lost 8 bases and the V segment lost 4 bases, leaving 15 bases of the junction unmatched. CDR3 length: 16 residues. The chain's CDR3 is CARSGRDRPKEGTQYF. CDR3 DNA sequence: TGTGCCAGAAGCGGAAGGGACAGGCCTAAGGAGGGTACGCAGTATTTT.

V is TRBV4-1 and J is TRBJ2-2; D might be TRBD2 (7 bases). V was clipped by 4 bases and J by 5 bases, with 11 bases between them. The germline CDR1 and CDR2 sequences are MGHRA and YSYEKL. The CDR3 contains 14 residues. The CDR3 loop is CASSRGGETGELFF. The CDR3 DNA is TGCGCCAGCAGCCGAGGGGGGGAAACCGGGGAGCTGTTTTTT.

The CDR3 coding sequence is TGTGCCAGCAGGGAGCAAGGGACATCCGCCGAAAAACTGTTTTTT. Translating gives CASREQGTSAEKLFF. The rearrangement links TRBV2 to TRBJ1-4; D possibly corresponds to TRBD1 (6 bases). Germline values: CDR1 SNHLY, CDR2 FYNNEI. There are 15 residues in the CDR3. The germline V and J ends were trimmed by 6 bases and 8 bases, with 19 bases remaining between them.

This chain joins TRBV6-6 and TRBJ1-1, with a weak D call TRBD1 (6 bases). CDR1 is MNHNY and CDR2 is SVGAGI in the germline V gene (reference sequence). V lost 7 bases to trimming and J lost 4 bases, with 13 bases between them. This CDR3 comprises 13 residues. The CDR3 sequence: CASISGVVTEAFF. The DNA of the CDR3 is TGTGCCAGCATTTCAGGGGTTGTCACTGAAGCTTTCTTT.

The table lists this clone with a few counts. The chain carries TRBV15 and TRBJ2-3; 8 nucleotides line up with TRBD2. The CDR3 sequence is 16 residues long. The germline CDR1 and CDR2 sequences are LNHNV and YYDKDF (reference sequence). The junction had 5 bases not matched to a gene; V was cut back by 1 base and J by 2 bases. CDR3 residues: CATSRAGGGNTDTQYF. The DNA for the CDR3 is TGTGCCACCAGCAGAGCTGGCGGGGGGAACACAGATACGCAGTATTTT. Filled out from reference TRBV15 and TRBJ2-3, the complete variable domain reads DAMVIQNPRYQVTQFGKPVTLSCSQTLNHNVMYWYQQKSSQAPKLLFHYYDKDFNNEADTPDNFQSRRPNTSFCFLDIRSPGLGDTAMYLCATSRAGGGNTDTQYFGPGTRLTVL.

The chain carries TRBV19 and TRBJ1-2; 8 bases are a match to TRBD1. This CDR3 region has 16 residues. V lost 0 bases and J lost 6; bases outside the gene matches: 9. CDR1 LNHDA and CDR2 SQIVND come from the germline V gene (reference sequence). DNA of the CDR3: TGTGCCAGTAGTATAGAATGGACAGGGTGGAATCATGGCTACACCTTC. This translates into CASSIEWTGWNHGYTF.